Shown below are 19 T cell receptor beta chains from a single sample sequenced in a study of cytomegalovirus exposure and HLA in healthy donors. Amplification used 60 Vbeta primers and 13 Jbeta primers. Sequencing was performed with immunoSEQ multiplex PCR; in TCRdb, only in-frame clones are kept and a portion is missing. The record lists 150,000 or so clones, of which the ten most abundant hold around 2.4%. The sequenced sample was PBMCs. All receptors come from a woman under 30 in good health and CMV-seronegative.

The chain recombines TRBV5-1 with TRBJ2-7; 7 bases agree with TRBD2. The length of the CDR3 is 15 residues. V gave up 4 bases and J gave up 2 bases; unmatched junction bases: 9. The germline V gene encodes CDR1 SGHRS and CDR2 YFSETQ. The chain's CDR3 is CASSRDMAGAYEQYF. CDR3 bases: TGCGCCAGCAGCCGAGATATGGCGGGAGCCTACGAGCAGTACTTC.

The V gene is TRBV4-1, the J gene TRBJ2-7; D unclear. The CDR3 covers 16 residues. Trimming removed 2 bases from V and 0 bases from J, with 14 bases in between. Germline V gene lookup returns CDR1 MGHRA and CDR2 YSYEKL. Here the CDR3 DNA reads TGCGCCAGCAGCCAAAGTCCCACCCAGGTCTCCTACGAGCAGTACTTC. Translation: CASSQSPTQVSYEQYF.

The rearrangement joins TRBV5-4 to TRBJ2-3, with a tentative D call TRBD2 (6 bases). The CDR3 has 17 residues. CDR1 and CDR2 from the germline V gene are SGHNT and YYREEE (reference sequence). Trimming removed 0 bases from V and 2 bases from J, with 16 bases in between. The CDR3: CASSLAVGGVLTDTQYF. CDR3 bases: TGTGCCAGCAGCTTGGCAGTGGGCGGGGTACTCACAGATACGCAGTATTTT.

This chain connects TRBV28 to TRBJ2-1; 10 bases agree with TRBD1. V trimming: 9 bases; J trimming: 1 base; junction bases outside the gene matches: 15. The CDR3 spans 18 residues. Germline V gene sequence: CDR1 MDHEN, CDR2 SYDVKM. CDR3 residues: CASGWGTGDLFSYNEQFF. The CDR3 DNA is TGTGCCAGTGGGTGGGGGACAGGGGATCTATTTTCCTACAATGAGCAGTTCTTC.

Concerning this clone: The junction shows a germline mismatch at one end, possibly a read error. This rearrangement joins TRBV11-2 to TRBJ1-3; D is possibly TRBD1 (6 bases). Germline V gene sequence: CDR1 SGHAT, CDR2 FQNNGV. This CDR3 is 15 amino acids long. DNA of the CDR3: TGTGCCAGCAACTTAGCAGGGGAGTCCGGAAACACCATATATTTT. This codes for CASNLAGESGNTIYF.

This sequence joins TRBV29-1 and TRBJ2-1, with 7 bases that match TRBD2. The CDR3 covers 11 residues. The V gene's germline CDR1 is SQVTM and CDR2 ANQGSEA. V lost 4 bases to trimming and J lost 9 bases; unmatched junction nucleotides: 3. CDR3 protein: CSVGEGAEQFF. For the CDR3, the DNA is TGCAGCGTTGGGGAGGGTGCTGAGCAGTTCTTC.

This rearrangement joins TRBV5-1 to TRBJ2-3, with 8 bases aligning to TRBD1. Germline V gene sequence: CDR1 SGHRS, CDR2 YFSETQ. The trim removed 4 bases at V and 2 bases at J, leaving 6 bases unmatched. The CDR3 covers 15 residues. DNA for the CDR3: TGCGCCAGCAGCATACCGGGACAGGTCACAGATACGCAGTATTTT. Translated, it gives CASSIPGQVTDTQYF.

The chain is built from TRBV10-2 and TRBJ2-7; D possibly corresponds to TRBD1 (6 bases). In germline, CDR1 is WSHSY, CDR2 SAAADI. CDR3 length: 14 amino acids. The V gene lost 4 bases and the J gene lost 5 bases, with 15 bases spanning the gap. CDR3 protein: CASSAPGQLNEQYF. DNA for the CDR3: TGCGCCAGCAGTGCACCGGGACAACTTAACGAGCAGTACTTC.

The rearrangement links TRBV6-1 to TRBJ1-3; a weak D match, TRBD1 (5 bases). The CDR3 sequence is 15 residues long. Trimming took 10 bases from V and 0 from J, leaving 16 bases between them. Per the germline V gene, CDR1 is MNHNS and CDR2 is SASEGT. This chain's CDR3 is CATATDRHSGNTIYF. The DNA of the CDR3 is TGTGCCACCGCCACCGACAGACACTCTGGAAACACCATATATTTT.

The V and J genes are TRBV5-4 and TRBJ2-3, with 12 positions matching TRBD2. V lost 1 base, J lost 0 bases, and 9 bases stayed unmatched. In germline, CDR1 is SGHNT, CDR2 YYREEE (reference sequence). CDR3 length equals 19 residues. This CDR3 reads CASSLPITGTSGSTDTQYF. In DNA, the CDR3 is TGTGCCAGCAGCTTGCCCATCACCGGGACTAGCGGGAGCACAGATACGCAGTATTTT. Full variable domain (remainder filled in from reference TRBV5-4 and TRBJ2-3): ETGVTQSPTHLIKTRGQQVTLRCSSQSGHNTVSWYQQALGQGPQFIFQYYREEENGRGNFPPRFSGLQFPNYSSELNVNALELDDSALYLCASSLPITGTSGSTDTQYFGPGTRLTVL.

The genes are TRBV19 and TRBJ1-1; D is ambiguous. The CDR3 is 13 amino acids. CDR1 and CDR2 (germline): LNHDA, SQIVND (reference sequence). V lost 5 bases, J lost 5 bases, and 12 bases lay in between. The CDR3 loop is CASSAAPGTEAFF. CDR3 DNA: TGTGCCAGTAGTGCGGCCCCTGGAACTGAAGCTTTCTTT. The variable domain in full, with the rest retrieved from reference TRBV19 and TRBJ1-1, is DGGITQSPKYLFRKEGQNVTLSCEQNLNHDAMYWYRQDPGQGLRLIYYSQIVNDFQKGDIAEGYSVSREKKESFPLTVTSAQKNPTAFYLCASSAAPGTEAFFGQGTRLTVV.

This chain connects TRBV29-1 to TRBJ2-7; 9 bases line up with TRBD2. In germline, CDR1 is SQVTM, CDR2 ANQGSEA. V trimming: 4 bases; J trimming: 7 bases; junction bases outside the gene matches: 8. This CDR3 comprises 13 residues. The chain's CDR3 is CSVGIAGVGEQYF. The CDR3 DNA reads as TGCAGCGTTGGTATAGCGGGAGTCGGGGAGCAGTACTTC.

The V and J genes are TRBV6-5 and TRBJ1-1; D ambiguous. The length of the CDR3 is 13 residues. The V end was cut by 2 bases, the J end by 6 bases, with 10 bases between. The germline V gene has CDR1 MNHEY and CDR2 SVGAGI. The DNA of the CDR3 is TGTGCCAGCAGTTACAGGCCGGACTCTGAAGCTTTCTTT. This sequence encodes CASSYRPDSEAFF.

V gene TRBV10-1 combines with J gene TRBJ2-3, with 9 bases lining up with TRBD2. The CDR3 is 16 amino acids. Germline lookup yields CDR1 WNHNN and CDR2 SYGVQD (reference sequence). V dropped 8 bases and J dropped 4; count of bases not matched to a gene: 13. The CDR3 coding sequence is TGCGCCAGCCCTAAATTAGCGGGAGAGGCCCCAGATACGCAGTATTTT. Amino acids: CASPKLAGEAPDTQYF.

The chain is built from TRBV7-2 and TRBJ2-7; 7 bases map to TRBD2. J was trimmed by 7 bases and V by 2 bases; bases with no gene match: 14. Germline V lookup: CDR1 SGHTA, CDR2 FQGNSA. The CDR3 runs 16 residues. The CDR3 region has the DNA TGTGCCAGCAGCTTATTCCAGCTTGGGCGGGAGAGGGAGCAGTACTTC. Amino acid sequence: CASSLFQLGREREQYF.

The rearrangement joins TRBV5-1 to TRBJ2-1; 13 bases align to TRBD2. The germline CDR1 and CDR2 sequences are SGHRS and YFSETQ. V shed 3 bases, J shed 6 bases, and the junction held 6 bases outside the gene matches. The CDR3 runs 16 residues. CDR3 residues: CASSSTGTSGTNEQFF. The DNA for the CDR3 is TGCGCCAGCAGCTCTACCGGGACTAGCGGGACCAATGAGCAGTTCTTC.

This rearrangement joins TRBV6-1 to TRBJ2-2; D is perhaps TRBD2 (5 bases). The CDR3 is 15 residues long. CDR1 and CDR2 (germline): MNHNS, SASEGT. Trimming stripped 5 bases from V and 6 bases from J, with 16 bases between. The chain's CDR3 is CASSPRGRDSGELFF. The CDR3 nucleotides are TGTGCCAGCAGTCCCCGAGGGCGCGATTCCGGGGAGCTGTTTTTT.

The V and J genes are TRBV6-5 and TRBJ1-2, with D tentatively TRBD1 (6 bases). CDR1 MNHEY and CDR2 SVGAGI come from the germline V gene. Trimming stripped 6 bases from V and 2 bases from J, with 16 bases between. The CDR3 is made up of 15 amino acids. CDR3 DNA sequence: TGTGCCAGCAGCAAAATGGGGGCGGTCAACTATGGCTACACCTTC. Translated, it gives CASSKMGAVNYGYTF.

As for this clone: At one of its ends the junction is not consistent with the germline gene, which may arise from a read error. The same CDR3 also results from other DNA sequences found in this sample. The chain joins TRBV6-6 to TRBJ2-1; 7 nucleotides line up with TRBD1. Germline lookup yields CDR1 MNHNY and CDR2 SVGAGI (reference sequence). The CDR3 runs to 12 residues. In DNA, the CDR3 is TGCGCCAGCAGCGTACAGGGGAATGAGCAGTTCTTC. This gives the protein CASSVQGNEQFF.